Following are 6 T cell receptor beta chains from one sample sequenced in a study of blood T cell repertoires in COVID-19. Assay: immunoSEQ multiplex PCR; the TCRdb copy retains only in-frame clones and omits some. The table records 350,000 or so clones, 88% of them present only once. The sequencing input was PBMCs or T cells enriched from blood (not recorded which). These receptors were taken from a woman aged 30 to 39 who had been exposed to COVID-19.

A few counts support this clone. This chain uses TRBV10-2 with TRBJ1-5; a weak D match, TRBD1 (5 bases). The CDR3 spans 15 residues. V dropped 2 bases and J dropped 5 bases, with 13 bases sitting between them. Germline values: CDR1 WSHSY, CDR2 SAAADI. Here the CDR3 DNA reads TGCGCCAGCAGTGAGGCAGGGCTTAATTATCAGCCCCAGCATTTT. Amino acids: CASSEAGLNYQPQHF.

In nucleotides, the CDR3 is TGTGCCAGCAGTCCTACAGCGGGCGGGGAGCTGTTTTTT. It translates to CASSPTAGGELFF. The chain recombines TRBV28 with TRBJ2-2; D is possibly TRBD2 (6 bases). The CDR3 is made up of 13 amino acids. Looked up from germline, CDR1 is MDHEN and CDR2 is SYDVKM. V lost 5 bases, J lost 7 bases, and 11 bases lay in between.

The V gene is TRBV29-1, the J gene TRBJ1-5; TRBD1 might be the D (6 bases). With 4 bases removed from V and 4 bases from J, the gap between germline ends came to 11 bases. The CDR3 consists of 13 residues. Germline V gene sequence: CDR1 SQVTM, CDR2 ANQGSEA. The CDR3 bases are TGCAGCGTTGGGGGGGGCACGAATCAGCCCCAGCATTTT. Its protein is CSVGGGTNQPQHF.

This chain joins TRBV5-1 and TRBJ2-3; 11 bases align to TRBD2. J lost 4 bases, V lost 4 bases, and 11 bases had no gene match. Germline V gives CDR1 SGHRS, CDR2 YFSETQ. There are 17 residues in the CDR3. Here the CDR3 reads CASSQIPTSGSPDTQYF. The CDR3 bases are TGCGCCAGCAGCCAAATACCCACTAGCGGGAGTCCAGATACGCAGTATTTT.

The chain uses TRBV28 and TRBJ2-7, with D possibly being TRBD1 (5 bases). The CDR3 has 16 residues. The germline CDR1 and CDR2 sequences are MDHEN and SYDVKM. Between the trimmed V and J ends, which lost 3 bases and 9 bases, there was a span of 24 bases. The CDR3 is CASSFAASKTLRGQYF. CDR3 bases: TGTGCCAGCAGTTTCGCCGCATCGAAGACCTTAAGGGGGCAGTACTTC. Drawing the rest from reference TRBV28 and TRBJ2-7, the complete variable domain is DVKVTQSSRYLVKRTGEKVFLECVQDMDHENMFWYRQDPGLGLRLIYFSYDVKMKEKGDIPEGYSVSREKKERFSLILESASTNQTSMYLCASSFAASKTLRGQYFGPGTRLTVT.

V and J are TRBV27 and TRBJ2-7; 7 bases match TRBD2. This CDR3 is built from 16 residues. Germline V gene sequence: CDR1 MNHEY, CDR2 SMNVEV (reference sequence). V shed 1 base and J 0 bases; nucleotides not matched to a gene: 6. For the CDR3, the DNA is TGTGCCAGCAGTTTATGGGGGGGGGTCGCCTCCTACGAGCAGTACTTC. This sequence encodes CASSLWGGVASYEQYF.